The entry that follows covers one T cell receptor (beta chain) sequence. Its target is unknown. The V gene's germline CDR1 is SEHNR and CDR2 FQNEAQ (reference sequence). The CDR3 has 14 residues. V lost 5 bases, J lost 2 bases, and 12 bases lay in between. The data are from a study of CD8+ T cells in alopecia areata. The overall study: Patients received oral tofacitinib, 5 to 10 mg twice daily, for moderate-to-severe alopecia areata.

Study-wide results and caveats: Clonality was higher in lesional than normal scalp, especially in alopecia totalis/universalis.

Treatment in this sample: oral pan-JAK inhibitor, 5-10 mg twice daily. PBMCs provided sorted CD4+ and CD8+ T cells. TCR sequencing used cDNA made by reverse transcription of extracted RNA. Profiled with immunoSEQ multiplex PCR; TCRdb holds only in-frame clones, not every one. This table has approximately 140,000 clones, approximately 80% appearing once. The TCR was taken from a human donor with alopecia areata. Source: CD8+ T cells sorted from blood, taken at week 4, from a patient treated with tofacitinib. The rearrangement joins TRBV7-9 to TRBJ2-5, with D unclear. The CDR3 sequence: CASSVEETQETQYF. Here the CDR3 DNA reads TGTGCCAGCAGCGTAGAAGAGACACAAGAGACCCAGTACTTC.